A selection of T cell receptor beta chains follows, all from one sample in a study of T-cell reconstitution after alpha-beta-depleted transplantation in children. One entry per CDR3 protein results from TCRdb running MiXCR on the PCR reads. The sample has about 98,000 distinct CDR3 sequences, roughly 6% seen once. Sequencing used PBMCs, mostly from graft donor cells, obtained 60 days after TCRalphabeta/CD19-depleted stem cell transplant. All receptors come from a female patient younger than 10 who had a stem cell transplant for Fanconi anemia, so the T cells may come from the graft donor. The CDR3 runs from the conserved cysteine through the conserved F or W. Fields, in order: CDR3 DNA, CDR3 protein, J gene, D gene, V gene, clone size. A D gene is named only where the DNA matches it firmly. A clone size is listed for some rows: how often the clone was seen (once, few, many), or a class if it is expanded.

TGCAGCGTCCATATCCGGGACGCAGGAGTCGTGGATACGCAGTATTTT,CSVHIRDAGVVDTQYF,TRBJ2-3,NA,TRBV29-1,NA
TGCAGTGCTAGTCGGGTACTAGCGGACTACGAGCAGTACTTC,CSASRVLADYEQYF,TRBJ2-7,TRBD2,TRBV20-1,many
TGTGCCAGCAGCCCTAACGTCCATAGCTCCTACAATGAGCAGTTCTTC,CASSPNVHSSYNEQFF,TRBJ2-1,NA,TRBV9,many
TGTGCCAGCTCACCGGAGCAGGGGGCCTACGAGCAGTACTTC,CASSPEQGAYEQYF,TRBJ2-7,TRBD1,TRBV18,many
TGCGCCAGCAGCTCCTGGGGACAGGGTGGAGAGACCCAGTACTTC,CASSSWGQGGETQYF,TRBJ2-5,TRBD1,TRBV5-1,NA
TGTGCCAGCAGCGTAGAGGATTGGGACCCACAAGGGGCTCAGTATTTT,CASSVEDWDPQGAQYF,TRBJ2-3,NA,TRBV9,many
TGCGCCAGCAGCTTGTCAGCGCGAGGGGGTTATGGCTACACCTTC,CASSLSARGGYGYTF,TRBJ1-2,NA,TRBV5-1,few
TGCAGTGCTAGAGCCCGGACGTCGAGCTACAATGAGCAGTTCTTC,CSARARTSSYNEQFF,TRBJ2-1,NA,TRBV20-1,many
TGCAGTGCAAGAAATCCGGGACAGGGAAATTCACCCCTCCACTTT,CSARNPGQGNSPLHF,TRBJ1-6,TRBD1,TRBV20-1,NA
TGTGCCTGGAGAGCGGGGCCCTCCTACGAGCAGTACTTC,CAWRAGPSYEQYF,TRBJ2-7,TRBD2,TRBV30,many
TGTGCCAGCAGTTACTCGACAGGGGAGGCCGGGGAGCTGTTTTTT,CASSYSTGEAGELFF,TRBJ2-2,TRBD1,TRBV6-5,many
TGTGCCAGCAGCCCTGACGGATCCTACGAGCAGTACTTC,CASSPDGSYEQYF,TRBJ2-7,NA,TRBV28,many
TGTGCCAGCATAGGTCGGGGGGCGGGGAGGGGTGAGCAGTTCTTC,CASIGRGAGRGEQFF,TRBJ2-1,NA,TRBV25-1,many
TGCAGCGGGGGAGGGTCGTCCTACGAGCAGTACTTC,CSGGGSSYEQYF,TRBJ2-7,TRBD2,TRBV29-1,many
TGCGCCAGCAGCTTGCCGGGACAGGGAAATGAAAAACTGTTTTTT,CASSLPGQGNEKLFF,TRBJ1-4,TRBD1,TRBV5-1,many
TGCGCCAGCAGCTTGGGACTAGCCGACAATGAGCAGTTCTTC,CASSLGLADNEQFF,TRBJ2-1,TRBD2,TRBV5-1,many
TGCAGCGTTTCTGAACTAGCGGGTCGATATGAGCAGTTCTTC,CSVSELAGRYEQFF,TRBJ2-1,TRBD2,TRBV29-1,many
TGCGCCAGACAAGCGGGAGGAACTGAGCAGTACTTC,CARQAGGTEQYF,TRBJ2-7,TRBD2,TRBV5-1,many
TGCAGTGCTGTGGACTCATACAATGAGCAGTTCTTC,CSAVDSYNEQFF,TRBJ2-1,NA,TRBV20-1,many
TGTGCCAGCAGCTTGAGACCGTACGAGCAGTACTTC,CASSLRPYEQYF,TRBJ2-7,NA,TRBV12-3/TRBV12-4,many
TGCGCCAGCAGCTTGGGGCCGATAGCCAAAAACATTCAGTACTTC,CASSLGPIAKNIQYF,TRBJ2-4,NA,TRBV5-1,many
TGTGCCACCAGTGATTTGGCTAGCGGGAGAGGTTGGGAGCAGTTCTTC,CATSDLASGRGWEQFF,TRBJ2-1,TRBD2,TRBV24-1,NA
TGCAGTGCTACGCAGGGGGGACAAGAGACCCAGTACTTC,CSATQGGQETQYF,TRBJ2-5,NA,TRBV20-1,many
TGCAGTGCTAGATTGGGAAGGGTCCCGAATATTAGAAACATTCAGTACTTC,CSARLGRVPNIRNIQYF,TRBJ2-4,NA,TRBV20-1,many
TGTGCCAGCAGTTCGGACAGGTCGCTCTACAATGAGCAGTTCTTC,CASSSDRSLYNEQFF,TRBJ2-1,TRBD1,TRBV3-1,many
TGTGCCTGGGGACACTCTGGGGCCAACGTCCTGACTTTC,CAWGHSGANVLTF,TRBJ2-6,NA,TRBV30,many
TGTGCCAGCAGTTTAGCCGGACTAGCGGGAGAAGATACGCAGTATTTT,CASSLAGLAGEDTQYF,TRBJ2-3,TRBD2,TRBV12-3/TRBV12-4,few
TGTGCCAGCAGTCGGACAGGGAACTATGGCTACACCTTC,CASSRTGNYGYTF,TRBJ1-2,TRBD1,TRBV28,many
TGTGCCAGCAGTGGACTAGCCCGTGCCGGGGAGCTGTTTTTT,CASSGLARAGELFF,TRBJ2-2,TRBD2,TRBV5-5,many
TGCAGTGCTAGAGATAGGACAGGGGGCTTCTACAATGAGCAGTTCTTC,CSARDRTGGFYNEQFF,TRBJ2-1,TRBD1,TRBV20-1,NA
TGCGCCAGCAGCTTTACAGGGGACACCGGGGAGCTGTTTTTT,CASSFTGDTGELFF,TRBJ2-2,TRBD1,TRBV5-1,many
TGTGCCAGCTCATTAAAACCGACAGGGAACAACTACAATGAGCAGTTCTTC,CASSLKPTGNNYNEQFF,TRBJ2-1,TRBD1,TRBV18,NA
TGTGCCAGCAGTGACCCCGGGCCCTCCCCCTACGAGCAGTACTTC,CASSDPGPSPYEQYF,TRBJ2-7,NA,TRBV25-1,many
TGCGCCAGCAGCTTGGGACATCGGGACACCTTCTACAATGAGCAGTTCTTC,CASSLGHRDTFYNEQFF,TRBJ2-1,NA,TRBV5-1,many
TGTGCCAGCAGTTGGAGGGGCAGGGCAGATACGCAGTATTTT,CASSWRGRADTQYF,TRBJ2-3,NA,TRBV28,many
TGCAGTGCTACTCGGAGGACAGGGAACTACGAGCAGTACTTC,CSATRRTGNYEQYF,TRBJ2-7,TRBD1,TRBV20-1,many